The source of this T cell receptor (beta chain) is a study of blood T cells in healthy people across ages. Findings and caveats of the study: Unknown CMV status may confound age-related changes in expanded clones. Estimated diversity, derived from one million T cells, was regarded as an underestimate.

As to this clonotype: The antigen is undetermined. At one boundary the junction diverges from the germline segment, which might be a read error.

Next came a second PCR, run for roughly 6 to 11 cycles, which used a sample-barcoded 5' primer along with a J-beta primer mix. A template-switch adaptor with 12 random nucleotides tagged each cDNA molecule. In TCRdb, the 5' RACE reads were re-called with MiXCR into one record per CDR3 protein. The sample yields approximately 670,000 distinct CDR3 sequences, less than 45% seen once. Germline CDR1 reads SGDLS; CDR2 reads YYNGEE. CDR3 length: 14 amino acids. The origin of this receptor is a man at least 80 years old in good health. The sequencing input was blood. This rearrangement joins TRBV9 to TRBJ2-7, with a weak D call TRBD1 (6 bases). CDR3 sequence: CAGSVELRGGEQYF. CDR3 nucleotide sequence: TGTGCCGGCAGCGTAGAGTTAAGAGGGGGCGAGCAGTACTTC.